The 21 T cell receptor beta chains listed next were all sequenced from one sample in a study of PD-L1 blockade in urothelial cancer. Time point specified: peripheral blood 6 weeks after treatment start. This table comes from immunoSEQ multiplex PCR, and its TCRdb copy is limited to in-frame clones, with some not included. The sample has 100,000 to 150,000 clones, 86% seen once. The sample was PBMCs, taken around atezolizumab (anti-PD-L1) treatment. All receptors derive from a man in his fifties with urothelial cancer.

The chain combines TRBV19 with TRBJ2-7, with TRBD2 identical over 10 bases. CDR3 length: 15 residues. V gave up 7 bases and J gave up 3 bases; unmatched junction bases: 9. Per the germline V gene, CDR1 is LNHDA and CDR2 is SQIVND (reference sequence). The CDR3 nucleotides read TGTGCCAGTAAGAAGGCCCTAGCGGGAGTCTACGAGCAGTACTTC. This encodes CASKKALAGVYEQYF.

CDR3 nucleotides: TGTGCCAGCAGCTTAGGGGGCCGGGACAGGGTAGATGGCTACACCTTC. Its protein product is CASSLGGRDRVDGYTF. V is TRBV7-9 and J is TRBJ1-2; 9 bases line up with TRBD1. V lost 1 base and J lost 6; bases outside the gene matches: 9. The CDR3 totals 16 residues. Germline V gene sequence: CDR1 SEHNR, CDR2 FQNEAQ (reference sequence).

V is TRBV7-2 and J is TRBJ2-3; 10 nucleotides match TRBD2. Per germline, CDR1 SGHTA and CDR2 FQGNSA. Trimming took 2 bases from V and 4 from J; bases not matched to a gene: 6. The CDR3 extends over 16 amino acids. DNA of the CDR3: TGTGCCAGCAGCTTATTGCCTAGCGGGAGCCCAGATACGCAGTATTTT. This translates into CASSLLPSGSPDTQYF.

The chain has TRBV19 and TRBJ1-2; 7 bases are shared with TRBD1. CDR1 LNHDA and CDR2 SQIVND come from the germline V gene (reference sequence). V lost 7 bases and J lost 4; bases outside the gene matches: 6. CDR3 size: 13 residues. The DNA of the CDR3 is TGTGCCAGTACCGACAGGGCTACCTATGGCTACACCTTC. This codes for CASTDRATYGYTF.

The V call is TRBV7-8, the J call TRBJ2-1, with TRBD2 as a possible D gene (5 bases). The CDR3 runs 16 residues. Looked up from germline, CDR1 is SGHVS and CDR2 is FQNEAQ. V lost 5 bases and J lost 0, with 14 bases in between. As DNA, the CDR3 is TGTGCCAGCAGCCTACTAACTAGATCCTCCTACAATGAGCAGTTCTTC. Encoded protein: CASSLLTRSSYNEQFF.

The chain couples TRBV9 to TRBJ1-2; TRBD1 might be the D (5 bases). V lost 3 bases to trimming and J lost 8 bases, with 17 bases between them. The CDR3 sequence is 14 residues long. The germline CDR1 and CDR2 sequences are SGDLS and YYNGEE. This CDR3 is CASSAWEGPGGYTF. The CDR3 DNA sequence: TGTGCCAGCAGCGCCTGGGAGGGGCCTGGGGGCTACACCTTC.

CDR3 loop: CASSLFGTRGNNEQFF. Written as DNA, the CDR3 is TGCGCCAGCAGCTTGTTCGGGACTAGGGGAAACAATGAGCAGTTCTTC. The genes are TRBV5-1 and TRBJ2-1; the match to TRBD2 covers 8 bases. This CDR3 has 16 amino acids. From germline, CDR1 is SGHRS and CDR2 YFSETQ. The V gene end was trimmed by 1 base and the J gene end by 5 bases; junction bases not matched to a gene: 8.

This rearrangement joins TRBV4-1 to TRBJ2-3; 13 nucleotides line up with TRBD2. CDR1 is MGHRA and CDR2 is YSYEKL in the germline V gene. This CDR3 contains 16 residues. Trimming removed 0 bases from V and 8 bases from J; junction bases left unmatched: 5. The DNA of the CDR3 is TGCGCCAGCAGCCAAGATGCGGGACTAGCGGGAACTACGCAGTATTTT. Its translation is CASSQDAGLAGTTQYF.

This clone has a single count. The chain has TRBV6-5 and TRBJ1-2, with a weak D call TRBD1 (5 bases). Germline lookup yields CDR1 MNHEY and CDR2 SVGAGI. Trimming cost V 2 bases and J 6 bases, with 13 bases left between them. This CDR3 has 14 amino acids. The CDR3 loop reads CASSYGRGRDGYTF. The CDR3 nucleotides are TGTGCCAGCAGTTACGGCCGGGGGAGGGATGGCTACACCTTC.

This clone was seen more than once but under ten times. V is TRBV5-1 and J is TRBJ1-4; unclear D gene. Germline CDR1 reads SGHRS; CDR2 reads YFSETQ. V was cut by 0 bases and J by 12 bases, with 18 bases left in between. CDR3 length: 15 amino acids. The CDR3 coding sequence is TGCGCCAGCAGCTTGGGGACCACGGGAGTTATGGAACTGTTTTTT. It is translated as CASSLGTTGVMELFF.

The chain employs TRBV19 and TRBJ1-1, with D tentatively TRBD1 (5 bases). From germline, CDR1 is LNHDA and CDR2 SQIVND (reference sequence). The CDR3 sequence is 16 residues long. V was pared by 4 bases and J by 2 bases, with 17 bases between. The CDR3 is CASSTLGTQKNTEAFF. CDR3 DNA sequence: TGTGCCAGTAGTACCCTCGGGACTCAAAAAAACACTGAAGCTTTCTTT.

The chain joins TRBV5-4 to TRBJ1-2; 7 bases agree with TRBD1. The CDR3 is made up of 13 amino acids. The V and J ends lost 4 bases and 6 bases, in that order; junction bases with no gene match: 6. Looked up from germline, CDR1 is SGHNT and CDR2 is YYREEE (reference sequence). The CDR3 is CASSADRVDGYTF. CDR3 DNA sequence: TGTGCCAGCAGCGCTGACAGGGTCGATGGCTACACCTTC.

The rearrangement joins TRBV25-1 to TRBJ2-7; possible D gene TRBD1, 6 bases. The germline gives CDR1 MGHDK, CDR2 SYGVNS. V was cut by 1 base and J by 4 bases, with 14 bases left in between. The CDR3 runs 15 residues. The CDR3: CASSEFRQGRYEQYF. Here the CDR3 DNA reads TGTGCCAGCAGTGAATTTAGGCAGGGGCGATACGAGCAGTACTTC.

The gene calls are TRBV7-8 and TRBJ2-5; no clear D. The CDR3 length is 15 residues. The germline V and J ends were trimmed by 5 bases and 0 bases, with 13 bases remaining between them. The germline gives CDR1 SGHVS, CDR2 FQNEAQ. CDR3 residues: CASSPLNTNQETQYF. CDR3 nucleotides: TGTGCCAGCAGCCCACTTAATACGAACCAAGAGACCCAGTACTTC.

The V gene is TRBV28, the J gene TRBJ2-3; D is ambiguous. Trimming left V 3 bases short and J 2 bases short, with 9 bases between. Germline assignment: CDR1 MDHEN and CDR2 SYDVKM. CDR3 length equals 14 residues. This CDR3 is CASSLGTNTDTQYF. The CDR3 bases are TGTGCCAGCAGTTTGGGCACCAACACAGATACGCAGTATTTT.

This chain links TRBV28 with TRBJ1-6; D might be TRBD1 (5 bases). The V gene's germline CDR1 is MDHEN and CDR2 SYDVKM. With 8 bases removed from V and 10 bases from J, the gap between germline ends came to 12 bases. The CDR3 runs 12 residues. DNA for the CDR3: TGTGCCAGCTTTCAGGGCTACTCACCCCTCCACTTT. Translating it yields CASFQGYSPLHF.

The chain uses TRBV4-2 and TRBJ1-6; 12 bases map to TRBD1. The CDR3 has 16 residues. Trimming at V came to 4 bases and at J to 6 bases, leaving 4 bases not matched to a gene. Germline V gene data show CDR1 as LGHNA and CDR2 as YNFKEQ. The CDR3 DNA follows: TGTGCCAGCAGCCGGGACAGGGGGCTTAGTAATTCACCCCTCCACTTT. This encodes CASSRDRGLSNSPLHF.

Written as DNA, the CDR3 is TGTGCCAGCAGCCGGACAGGGGGCTCTTACGAGCAGTACTTC. It specifies CASSRTGGSYEQYF. V usage is TRBV11-1 and J usage is TRBJ2-7; 11 bases align to TRBD1. The germline V gene has CDR1 SGHAT and CDR2 FQDESV (reference sequence). V dropped 5 bases and J dropped 4; count of bases not matched to a gene: 4. The CDR3 runs to 14 residues.

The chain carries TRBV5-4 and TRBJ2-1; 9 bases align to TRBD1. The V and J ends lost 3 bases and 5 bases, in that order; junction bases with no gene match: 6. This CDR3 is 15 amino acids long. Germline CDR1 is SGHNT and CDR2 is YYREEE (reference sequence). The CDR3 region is CASSSDRGTNNEQFF. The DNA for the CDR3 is TGTGCCAGCAGCTCGGACAGGGGAACGAACAATGAGCAGTTCTTC. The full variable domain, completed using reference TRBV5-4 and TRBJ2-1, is ETGVTQSPTHLIKTRGQQVTLRCSSQSGHNTVSWYQQALGQGPQFIFQYYREEENGRGNFPPRFSGLQFPNYSSELNVNALELDDSALYLCASSSDRGTNNEQFFGPGTRLTVL.

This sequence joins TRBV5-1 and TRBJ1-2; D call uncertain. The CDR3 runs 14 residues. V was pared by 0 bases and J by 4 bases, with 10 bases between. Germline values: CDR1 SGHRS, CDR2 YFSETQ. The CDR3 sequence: CASSLDTTIYGYTF. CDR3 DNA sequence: TGCGCCAGCAGCTTGGACACCACAATCTATGGCTACACCTTC.

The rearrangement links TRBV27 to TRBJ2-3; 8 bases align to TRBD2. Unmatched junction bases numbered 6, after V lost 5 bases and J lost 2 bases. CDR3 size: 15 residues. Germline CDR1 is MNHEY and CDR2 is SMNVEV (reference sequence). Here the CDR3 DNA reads TGTGCCAGCAGTCTAAGCGGGAGCGTCACAGATACGCAGTATTTT. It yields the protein CASSLSGSVTDTQYF.